Listed below are T cell receptor beta chains from one sample, sequenced in a study of blood T cell repertoires in COVID-19. Clones were sequenced by immunoSEQ multiplex PCR, and TCRdb holds only the in-frame ones, with some missing. The data show about 270,000 clones, with 88% seen just once and less than 3% held by the top ten. Sequenced: PBMCs or T cells enriched from blood (not recorded which). The receptors derive from a woman aged 50 to 65 who had recovered from COVID-19. The CDR3 runs from the conserved cysteine through the conserved F or W. Fields, in order: clone size, D gene, J gene, V gene, CDR3 protein, CDR3 DNA. D genes are given only for firm matches. Only part of the rows carry a size: once, few, many, or a class if the clone is expanded.

NA TRBD1 TRBJ1-5 TRBV28 CASSRTGHQPQHF TGTGCCAGCAGTAGGACAGGGCATCAGCCCCAGCATTTT
NA TRBD1 TRBJ1-4 TRBV28 CASSSIVTGGPNEKLFF TGTGCCAGCAGTTCTATCGTCACAGGGGGCCCTAATGAAAAACTGTTTTTT
NA NA TRBJ2-2 TRBV28 CASSLLRPAEAGELFF TGTGCCAGCAGCCTCTTGCGGCCAGCCGAGGCCGGGGAGCTGTTTTTT
NA TRBD1 TRBJ1-6 TRBV27 CASRGGTGKGSPLHF TGTGCCAGCAGGGGAGGGACAGGGAAGGGATCACCCCTCCACTTT
NA NA TRBJ2-3 TRBV7-9 CASRRSTDTQYF TGTGCCAGCAGGCGTAGCACAGATACGCAGTATTTT
NA NA TRBJ2-1 TRBV20-1 CSASPRNEQFF TGCAGTGCTAGTCCGAGGAATGAGCAGTTCTTC
NA NA TRBJ2-1 TRBV24-1 CATISGNEQFF TGTGCCACCATTAGCGGCAATGAGCAGTTCTTC
NA TRBD1 TRBJ1-5 TRBV18 CASSRNRGDQPQHF TGTGCCAGCTCACGGAACAGGGGTGATCAGCCCCAGCATTTT
NA NA TRBJ1-2 TRBV4-2 CASSQDGHVTPYGYTF TGTGCCAGCAGCCAAGACGGACACGTTACTCCCTATGGCTACACCTTC
NA NA TRBJ1-5 TRBV28 CASSLPSSSNQPQHF TGTGCCAGCAGTTTACCCTCTTCTAGCAATCAGCCCCAGCATTTT
NA NA TRBJ1-5 TRBV27 CASSTRGGGQPQHF TGTGCCAGCAGCACAAGGGGGGGAGGCCAGCCCCAGCATTTT
NA NA TRBJ2-1 TRBV28 CASFQLAGSHNEQFF TGTGCCAGCTTCCAGCTGGCGGGATCCCACAATGAGCAGTTCTTC
NA TRBD2 TRBJ2-3 TRBV20-1 CSARGHLLAGAARDTQYF TGCAGTGCTCGTGGACACCTTCTAGCGGGAGCTGCAAGAGATACGCAGTATTTT
NA TRBD1 TRBJ1-2 TRBV28 CASTLQGTGSHGYTF TGTGCCAGCACCCTGCAAGGGACAGGGTCGCATGGCTACACCTTC
NA NA TRBJ1-6 TRBV7-2 CASSLATVRDNSPLHF TGTGCCAGCAGCTTAGCGACAGTCCGGGATAATTCACCCCTCCACTTT
NA TRBD1 TRBJ1-5 TRBV7-9 CASSLTSGGPQHF TGTGCCAGCAGCCTCACTTCAGGGGGACCCCAGCATTTT
once NA TRBJ1-1 TRBV28 CASKPSLGGTNTEAFF TGTGCCAGCAAGCCCTCGCTGGGCGGGACGAACACTGAAGCTTTCTTT